This TCR beta chain was retrieved from a study of blood T cells in healthy people across ages. Study context: Using template switching, researchers captured about one barcoded beta molecule for each two T cells.

Per sample, a minimum of 7 million PBMCs were isolated. A sample-barcoded 5' primer and a J-beta primer mix were used in a second PCR of roughly 6 to 11 cycles. The authors tagged each cDNA molecule using a template-switch adaptor with 12 random nucleotides. TCRdb reanalysed the 5' RACE reads using MiXCR and keeps one entry per CDR3 protein. The sample records about 1.6 million distinct CDR3 sequences, around 35% being singletons. This clonotype was seen more than once but under ten times. The CDR3 sequence is 15 residues long. V was trimmed by 5 bases and J by 4 bases, leaving 18 bases between them. From germline, CDR1 is SGHRS and CDR2 YFSETQ.

Sequencing was done on a sample of blood. J is TRBJ1-2 and V is TRBV5-1; D uncertain. The receptor's source is a woman aged 30 to 39 in good health. In DNA form, the CDR3 reads TGCGCCAGCAGAGGGCGGAATACTCTCGGCTATGGCTACACCTTC. Its translation: CASRGRNTLGYGYTF.